The 21 T cell receptor beta chains below all came from one sample that was sequenced in a study of T cell repertoires in cytomegalovirus infection. TCRdb itself ran the reads through MiXCR, one entry per CDR3 protein. The table includes 450,000 to 650,000 distinct CDR3 sequences, about 26% detected once. The sequenced material came from PBMCs. These TCRs come from a human donor in good health (CMV status not recorded). Some clones in this sample may be carry-over from other donors' samples.

J is TRBJ2-5 and V is TRBV6-2 or TRBV6-3, with D possibly being TRBD1 (5 bases). The V end lost 10 bases, the J end lost 2 bases, and 17 bases lay between the germline ends. Germline loops: CDR1 MNHEY, CDR2 SVGEGT. The CDR3 is made up of 14 amino acids. The CDR3 sequence is CATQKDIGQETQYF. The CDR3 DNA reads as TGTGCCACCCAGAAGGACATCGGACAAGAGACCCAGTACTTC.

This clonotype was counted many times. The genes are TRBV6-6 and TRBJ1-5; no firm D call. V was pared by 2 bases and J by 11 bases, with 19 bases between. The CDR3 is 15 amino acids. Germline V gene lookup returns CDR1 MNHNY and CDR2 SVGAGI (reference sequence). The CDR3 bases are TGTGCCAGCAGTTACGCCGGACCCAGTAAAATGACCCAGCATTTT. As protein: CASSYAGPSKMTQHF.

The rearrangement links TRBV12-3 or TRBV12-4 to TRBJ1-5, with D tentatively TRBD1 (5 bases). CDR3 length: 16 amino acids. Trimming stripped 3 bases from V and 1 base from J, with 13 bases between. The CDR3 DNA sequence: TGTGCCAGCAGTTTGGCCGGGGCGTTGAGCAATCAGCCCCAGCATTTT. This gives the protein CASSLAGALSNQPQHF.

In its sample, this clonotype was seen a few times. The J gene is TRBJ1-1, the V gene TRBV12-3 or TRBV12-4; a possible D gene is TRBD1 (5 bases). The CDR3 has 13 residues. With 6 bases removed from V and 4 bases from J, the gap between germline ends came to 12 bases. The CDR3 reads CASRLSGATEAFF. The CDR3 DNA reads TGTGCCAGCAGGTTAAGCGGGGCCACTGAAGCTTTCTTT.

V gene TRBV5-6 combines with J gene TRBJ2-1, with 9 bases aligning to TRBD2. Germline trimming cut 4 bases from V and 3 bases from J; bases unmatched to any gene: 5. The CDR3 is made up of 15 amino acids. CDR1 and CDR2 from the germline V gene are SGHDT and YYEEEE. CDR3 DNA sequence: TGTGCCAGCAGCCCGGGACTAGCACACTACAATGAGCAGTTCTTC. It codes for CASSPGLAHYNEQFF.

This chain uses TRBV7-4 with TRBJ1-6; possibly TRBD1 for D (5 bases). CDR3 length: 15 amino acids. V was pared by 11 bases and J by 9 bases, with 23 bases between. Germline V lookup: CDR1 SGHVT, CDR2 SQSDAQ. The CDR3 spells CASSPTGGPISPLHF. The CDR3 nucleotides are TGTGCCTCATCCCCCACAGGAGGGCCAATTTCACCCCTCCACTTT.

This clonotype has more than one count but fewer than ten. The chain carries TRBV27 and TRBJ2-1; TRBD1 or TRBD2 may be the D gene (5 bases each). Germline CDR1 and CDR2: MNHEY and SMNVEV (reference sequence). The CDR3 has 12 amino acids. V lost 4 bases and J 10 bases, leaving 11 bases between the germline ends. The CDR3 loop is CASSYRGSEQFF. The CDR3 DNA reads as TGTGCCAGCAGTTACCGGGGCTCAGAGCAGTTCTTC.

This clonotype occurred a few times. The chain has TRBV15 and TRBJ1-2; D uncertain. The CDR3 loop spans 13 amino acids. Germline values: CDR1 LNHNV, CDR2 YYDKDF (reference sequence). V was cut by 4 bases and J by 5 bases, with 11 bases left in between. The CDR3 region has the DNA TGTGCCACCAGCACTACGGGCGGGTATGGCTACACCTTC. It yields the protein CATSTTGGYGYTF.

This clonotype was detected many times. The chain carries TRBV5-1 and TRBJ2-2; TRBD2 aligns across 7 bases. CDR1 and CDR2 from the germline V gene are SGHRS and YFSETQ. V shed 4 bases, J shed 7 bases, and the junction held 13 bases outside the gene matches. The CDR3 runs to 16 residues. In DNA, the CDR3 is TGCGCCAGCAGCACAGGACTGGCGGGAGCGGACGGGGAGCTGTTTTTT. Translating it yields CASSTGLAGADGELFF.

This clonotype has more than one count but fewer than ten. J is TRBJ2-5 and V is TRBV19; TRBD2 agrees at 8 bases. The V and J ends lost 1 base and 5 bases, in that order; junction bases with no gene match: 6. Germline CDR1 and CDR2: LNHDA and SQIVND (reference sequence). The CDR3 spans 15 residues. The CDR3 protein is CASSIGTSWPETQYF. Written as DNA, the CDR3 is TGTGCCAGTAGTATAGGGACTAGCTGGCCTGAGACCCAGTACTTC.

The chain joins TRBV27 to TRBJ1-5; D is possibly TRBD1 (5 bases). V was cut by 5 bases and J by 2 bases, with 19 bases left in between. Per the germline V gene, CDR1 is MNHEY and CDR2 is SMNVEV (reference sequence). CDR3 length equals 17 residues. The CDR3 DNA is TGTGCCAGCAGTAGAATCGGTCCCGGGGGGGGCAATCAGCCCCAGCATTTT. Translated: CASSRIGPGGGNQPQHF.

This chain uses TRBV7-8 with TRBJ2-1; D may be TRBD2 (5 bases). Germline V lookup: CDR1 SGHVS, CDR2 FQNEAQ. V was clipped by 5 bases and J by 12 bases, with 23 bases between them. The CDR3 covers 15 residues. Here the CDR3 reads CASSPLVPGSLGQFF. CDR3 bases: TGTGCCAGCAGCCCCCTCGTGCCGGGATCCCTGGGGCAGTTCTTC.

This clonotype has at least ten counts. The genes are TRBV11-3 and TRBJ1-1, with D perhaps TRBD1 (6 bases). The CDR3 is 14 amino acids. Trimming left V 5 bases short and J 4 bases short, with 14 bases between. CDR1 is SGHNT and CDR2 is YENEEA in the germline V gene. The CDR3 sequence: CASSQRGGFTEAFF. As DNA, the CDR3 is TGTGCCAGCAGCCAAAGGGGGGGGTTCACTGAAGCTTTCTTT.

The rearrangement joins TRBV29-1 to TRBJ2-5, with 14 bases fitting TRBD2. Unmatched junction bases numbered 13, after V lost 6 bases and J lost 4 bases. Per the germline V gene, CDR1 is SQVTM and CDR2 is ANQGSEA. There are 17 residues in the CDR3. CDR3 DNA sequence: TGCAGCGTAGCACCGGGACTAGCGGGAGCTCGGGTAGAGACCCAGTACTTC. It codes for CSVAPGLAGARVETQYF.

The DNA of the CDR3 is TGTGCCAGTACGTCCGCCAGGGGGTACGAGCAGTACTTC. Translation: CASTSARGYEQYF. The gene calls are TRBV19 and TRBJ2-7, with 7 bases aligning to TRBD1. CDR1 and CDR2 from the germline V gene are LNHDA and SQIVND (reference sequence). V lost 7 bases to trimming and J lost 4 bases; unmatched junction nucleotides: 7. There are 13 residues in the CDR3.

The rearrangement joins TRBV6-5 to TRBJ2-7; TRBD2 matches 11 bases. This CDR3 is built from 17 residues. V was clipped by 6 bases and J by 7 bases; unmatched bases: 17. Germline assignment: CDR1 MNHEY and CDR2 SVGAGI. In DNA, the CDR3 is TGTGCCAGCAGGAAATCCTTAGCGGGAGGGCCTTTGTGGGAGCAGTACTTC. Encoded protein: CASRKSLAGGPLWEQYF.

This clonotype was counted only a few times. The rearrangement links TRBV4-3 to TRBJ2-3; 10 bases are a match to TRBD2. This CDR3 spans 18 amino acids. CDR1 is LGHNA and CDR2 is YSLEER in the germline V gene. Trimming at V came to 4 bases and at J to 6 bases, leaving 16 bases not matched to a gene. The CDR3 reads CASSPGKGSGRAMDTQYF. CDR3 sequence (DNA): TGCGCCAGCAGCCCCGGAAAGGGCAGCGGGAGGGCGATGGATACGCAGTATTTT.

CDR3 sequence: CASTNLVGGPDNQPQHF. The CDR3 DNA reads as TGTGCCAGCACCAACCTCGTGGGGGGGCCGGACAATCAGCCCCAGCATTTT. This chain links TRBV11-3 with TRBJ1-5, with D perhaps matching TRBD1 (6 bases). CDR3 size: 17 residues. Trimming left V 7 bases short and J 3 bases short, with 22 bases between. Per the germline V gene, CDR1 is SGHNT and CDR2 is YENEEA.

This clonotype was counted only a few times. The chain has TRBV6-2 or TRBV6-3 and TRBJ2-1; 7 bases line up with TRBD2. The CDR3 has 15 residues. Trimming removed 6 bases from V and 2 bases from J; junction bases left unmatched: 7. The V gene's germline CDR1 is MNHEY and CDR2 SVGEGT. CDR3 in amino acids: CASSPTSVAYNEQFF. CDR3 nucleotide sequence: TGTGCCAGCAGCCCTACTAGCGTAGCCTACAATGAGCAGTTCTTC.

The J gene is TRBJ2-7, the V gene TRBV28; 10 nucleotides align to TRBD1. This CDR3 region has 15 residues. V was pared by 5 bases and J by 2 bases, with 6 bases of the junction left unmatched. Germline CDR1 reads MDHEN; CDR2 reads SYDVKM. The CDR3, as DNA: TGTGCCAGCAGTGACGCGGACAGGGGGGCCTACGAGCAGTACTTC. Its translation is CASSDADRGAYEQYF.

The rearrangement links TRBV6-1 to TRBJ1-1; unclear D gene. CDR1 is MNHNS, CDR2 SASEGT, per germline. The CDR3 contains 13 residues. V was clipped by 6 bases and J by 2 bases, with 10 bases between them. CDR3 DNA: TGTGCCAGCAGCGCGATTATTAACACTGAAGCTTTCTTT. Residues: CASSAIINTEAFF.